Listed here is a single T cell receptor (beta chain). The target antigen is unknown. The CDR3 consists of 14 residues. Looked up from germline, CDR1 is GTSNPN and CDR2 is SVGIG (reference sequence). The junction had 9 bases not matched to a gene; V was cut back by 1 base and J by 9 bases. The data belong to a study of CD4 T cell repertoires in COVID-19. Turning to the study itself: Relabeled CFSE-low cells, IL-2-expanded for more than 9 days, met spikes from other coronaviruses.

These memory T cells were uncultured and sequenced directly after ex vivo isolation. Study-level points and caveats: Sharing of several most expanded SARS-CoV-2-reactive clonotypes across memory subsets suggested intraclonal diversification.

TCRdb's table, derived via immunoSEQ multiplex PCR, lists solely in-frame clones and lacks some. The sample yields 20,000 or so clones, about nine tenths seen once. The source is a human donor who had COVID-19. The sample was central memory CD4+ T cells from blood, taken before the COVID-19 pandemic. V and J are TRBV30 and TRBJ2-4, with 7 bases identical to TRBD1. CDR3 in DNA: TGTGCCTGGAGTGAACAACAGGGGTGGGGCATTCAGTACTTC. Translated, it gives CAWSEQQGWGIQYF.